The T cell receptor (beta chain) described here comes from a study of cytomegalovirus exposure and HLA in healthy donors. The V gene's germline CDR1 is SGHAT and CDR2 FQNNGV. V gave up 5 bases and J gave up 4 bases, with 11 bases separating them. This CDR3 contains 13 residues. A multiplex PCR was run with 60 Vbeta primers and 13 Jbeta primers. Assay used: immunoSEQ multiplex PCR; TCRdb lists only in-frame clones, some missing. The table has some 110,000 clones, 74% seen once. The receptor was isolated from a man aged 25-45 years in good health and CMV-seropositive. Sequenced sample: PBMCs. The rearrangement joins TRBV11-2 to TRBJ1-1, with D uncertain. The chain's CDR3 is CASSRMEGTEAFF. CDR3 in DNA: TGTGCCAGCAGCCGCATGGAGGGCACTGAAGCTTTCTTT.